This T cell receptor (beta chain) was sequenced during a study of blood T cell repertoires in COVID-19. Using immunoSEQ multiplex PCR, the repertoire was profiled, and TCRdb retains in-frame clones only, with some absent. The table has just under 250,000 clones, approximately 86% seen once. There are 15 residues in the CDR3. The germline V gene has CDR1 LGHDT and CDR2 YNNKEL (reference sequence). Trimming removed 5 bases from V and 5 bases from J; junction bases left unmatched: 9. This TCR was recovered from a woman aged 25 to 39 who had recovered from COVID-19. The sequenced sample was peripheral blood. The rearrangement joins TRBV3-1 (or the pseudogene TRBV3-2) to TRBJ2-3; 8 positions agree with TRBD1. CDR3 sequence: CASSYRQGLRDTQYF. CDR3 nucleotide sequence: TGTGCCAGCAGCTACCGACAGGGGTTGAGAGATACGCAGTATTTT.